This TCR beta chain was sequenced during a study of OX40 agonist ivuxolimab in advanced cancers. Study as a whole: It was ivuxolimab, an agonistic anti-OX40 (CD134) antibody, that patients were treated with. Patients with hepatocellular carcinoma, melanoma, renal cell or head and neck cancer made up the dose-escalation patients.

This CDR3 has 15 residues. V lost 5 bases and J lost 9; bases outside the gene matches: 12. Per germline, CDR1 MDHEN and CDR2 SYDVKM. TCRdb keeps only in-frame clones here, not all; method: immunoSEQ multiplex PCR. The sample has about 64,000 clones; about 83% are singletons. The V gene is TRBV28, the J gene TRBJ2-1; TRBD1 aligns across 8 bases. The starting material was CD4+ or CD8+ T cells sorted from blood, obtained in a trial of the OX40 agonist ivuxolimab. The receptor comes from an adult with an advanced solid tumor such as melanoma, head and neck, liver or kidney cancer. Here the CDR3 DNA reads TGTGCCAGCAGTCAGGGGGCCGGGACGGGCAGTGAGCAGTTCTTC. It encodes CASSQGAGTGSEQFF. Drawing the rest from reference TRBV28 and TRBJ2-1, the complete variable domain is DVKVTQSSRYLVKRTGEKVFLECVQDMDHENMFWYRQDPGLGLRLIYFSYDVKMKEKGDIPEGYSVSREKKERFSLILESASTNQTSMYLCASSQGAGTGSEQFFGPGTRLTVL.